This entry lists 14 T cell receptor beta chains sequenced from one sample in a study of blood T cell repertoires in COVID-19. Profiled with immunoSEQ multiplex PCR; TCRdb holds only in-frame clones, not every one. The sample yields approximately 230,000 clones, over 80% seen once. The source material was PBMCs or T cells enriched from blood (not recorded which). These receptor sequences come from a woman aged 18-29 years who had recovered from COVID-19.

This chain joins TRBV24-1 and TRBJ1-1, with a weak D call TRBD1 (6 bases). CDR1 and CDR2 from the germline V gene are KGHDR and SFDVKD. Trimming left V 6 bases short and J 6 bases short, with 25 bases between. The CDR3 length is 17 residues. CDR3 coding DNA: TGTGCCACCAGTCAAAGGGTTAACAGGGAGATGATAGCTGAAGCTTTCTTT. Translation gives CATSQRVNREMIAEAFF.

The table lists this clone with a count of one. The chain uses TRBV25-1 and TRBJ2-4, with D possibly matching TRBD2 (5 bases). The CDR3 extends over 15 amino acids. V was pared by 4 bases and J by 3 bases, with 13 bases between. CDR1 and CDR2 (germline): MGHDK, SYGVNS. The CDR3 sequence: CASSAALEGKNIQYF. DNA for the CDR3: TGTGCCAGCAGTGCAGCACTAGAGGGCAAAAACATTCAGTACTTC.

This rearrangement joins TRBV19 to TRBJ1-1; D might be TRBD1 (5 bases). This CDR3 region has 15 residues. Germline V gene lookup returns CDR1 LNHDA and CDR2 SQIVND (reference sequence). Between the trimmed V and J ends, which lost 5 bases and 0 bases, there was a span of 13 bases. CDR3 region: CASSPGQAMNTEAFF. The DNA for the CDR3 is TGTGCCAGTAGTCCCGGACAAGCCATGAACACTGAAGCTTTCTTT.

The rearrangement uses TRBV24-1 and TRBJ1-5, with TRBD1 identical over 8 bases. V lost 2 bases, J lost 7 bases, and 6 bases stayed unmatched. The CDR3 covers 15 residues. CDR1 is KGHDR, CDR2 SFDVKD, per germline. The CDR3 nucleotides are TGTGCCACCAGTGATTCCGGACAGGGAAGGCAGCCCCAGCATTTT. Its translation: CATSDSGQGRQPQHF.

The CDR3 region is CASSEVSVYEQYF. Written as DNA, the CDR3 is TGTGCCAGCAGCGAGGTATCCGTCTACGAGCAGTACTTC. This chain links TRBV7-9 with TRBJ2-7; D remains unclear. V was cut by 5 bases and J by 3 bases, with 11 bases left in between. Germline CDR1 and CDR2: SEHNR and FQNEAQ (reference sequence). The CDR3 loop spans 13 amino acids.

The V gene is TRBV7-2, the J gene TRBJ2-5; TRBD1 matches 7 bases. This CDR3 has 15 amino acids. Unmatched junction bases numbered 6, after V lost 3 bases and J lost 2 bases. From germline, CDR1 is SGHTA and CDR2 FQGNSA. The CDR3 here is CASSFQPGQQETQYF. The CDR3 nucleotides are TGTGCCAGCAGCTTCCAGCCGGGACAGCAAGAGACCCAGTACTTC.

The chain combines TRBV7-2 with TRBJ2-1, with TRBD2 matching over 11 bases. CDR3 length equals 15 residues. CDR1 SGHTA and CDR2 FQGNSA come from the germline V gene. Trimming at V came to 3 bases and at J to 4 bases, leaving 2 bases not matched to a gene. CDR3 protein: CASSFSGGEYNEQFF. For the CDR3, the DNA is TGTGCCAGCAGCTTTAGCGGGGGGGAGTACAATGAGCAGTTCTTC. Using reference TRBV7-2 and TRBJ2-1 for the parts outside the CDR3, the full variable domain is GAGVSQSPSNKVTEKGKDVELRCDPISGHTALYWYRQSLGQGLEFLIYFQGNSAPDKSGLPSDRFSAERTGGSVSTLTIQRTQQEDSAVYLCASSFSGGEYNEQFFGPGTRLTVL.

The chain combines TRBV21-1 with TRBJ2-5; the listed D gene, TRBD1, was not tested against the DNA. TRBV21-1 has pseudogene status. The CDR3 consists of 16 residues. The CDR3, as DNA: TGTGCCAGCATAAAGGAGAGGGCAGGGGTTAACGAGACCCAGTACTTC. Protein sequence: CASIKERAGVNETQYF.

The rearrangement joins TRBV28 to TRBJ2-2; TRBD2 aligns across 7 bases. The germline V gene has CDR1 MDHEN and CDR2 SYDVKM. CDR3 length: 15 residues. The V segment lost 2 bases and the J segment 5 bases; nucleotides outside the gene matches: 5. CDR3 bases: TGTGCCAGCAGTTTAGCGGGAGCGGGGACCGGGGAGCTGTTTTTT. Its protein product is CASSLAGAGTGELFF.

The rearrangement joins TRBV4-1 to TRBJ1-4, with 9 bases matching TRBD1. The length of the CDR3 is 14 residues. Germline V lookup: CDR1 MGHRA, CDR2 YSYEKL. V lost 6 bases to trimming and J lost 5 bases; unmatched junction nucleotides: 4. CDR3 bases: TGCGCCAGCAGGATGACAGGGGGGAATGAAAAACTGTTTTTT. This encodes CASRMTGGNEKLFF.

The chain has TRBV5-1 and TRBJ2-2, with 7 bases fitting TRBD1. Germline V gene data show CDR1 as SGHRS and CDR2 as YFSETQ. The CDR3 spans 14 residues. The junction had 9 bases not matched to a gene; V was cut back by 7 bases and J by 6 bases. As DNA, the CDR3 is TGCGCCAGCCTCACAGGGGATGCGGCCGGGGAGCTGTTTTTT. This translates into CASLTGDAAGELFF. The full variable domain, its missing parts supplied by reference TRBV5-1 and TRBJ2-2, is KAGVTQTPRYLIKTRGQQVTLSCSPISGHRSVSWYQQTPGQGLQFLFEYFSETQRNKGNFPGRFSGRQFSNSRSEMNVSTLELGDSALYLCASLTGDAAGELFFGEGSRLTVL.

The chain combines TRBV11-3 with TRBJ1-1; D is undetermined. Trimming shortened V by 5 bases and J by 2 bases, and 12 bases separated the two germline ends. The V gene's germline CDR1 is SGHNT and CDR2 YENEEA. CDR3 length equals 14 residues. The CDR3: CASSPTARNTEAFF. CDR3 nucleotide sequence: TGTGCCAGCAGCCCCACAGCCCGCAACACTGAAGCTTTCTTT.

V usage is TRBV20-1 and J usage is TRBJ2-7; TRBD1 is a possible D gene (6 bases). The CDR3 is 14 residues long. Deletions cut 3 bases from V and 1 base from J, with 13 bases between. Germline V gene lookup returns CDR1 DFQATT and CDR2 SNEGSKA (reference sequence). The CDR3 DNA is TGCAGTGCTAGTGAGGACAGCGTGTCCTACGAGCAGTACTTC. Encoded protein: CSASEDSVSYEQYF.

This clone has only one observation. The chain combines TRBV9 with TRBJ1-2; no clear D gene. This CDR3 is 15 amino acids long. Germline values: CDR1 SGDLS, CDR2 YYNGEE. V was trimmed by 0 bases and J by 3 bases, leaving 12 bases between them. Here the CDR3 reads CASSVGEGSYYGYTF. In nucleotides, the CDR3 is TGTGCCAGCAGCGTAGGGGAGGGCAGCTACTATGGCTACACCTTC.